Reported below is one TCR beta chain. The sample comes from a study of blood T cell repertoires in COVID-19. Looking at the study overall: Samples taken during acute and convalescent COVID-19 were collected in the United States, Italy and Spain. T cells, B-cell-depleted T cells, or PBMCs provided the cDNA or gDNA that served as material.

Germline lookup yields CDR1 LGHDT and CDR2 YNNKEL (reference sequence). The germline V and J ends were trimmed by 3 bases and 3 bases, with 17 bases remaining between them. The CDR3 spans 17 residues. In the source study's methods: Reference gene primer amplification gave estimated nucleated cell counts. TCRdb's copy holds only in-frame clones and misses some; the assay was immunoSEQ multiplex PCR. The DNA gave D and trimming, while V, J and clone size come from that table. The sample lists 310,000 or so clones, 86% occurring once. This receptor was identified in a woman between 50 and 59 years old with acute or convalescent COVID-19. The chain recombines TRBV3-1 (or the pseudogene TRBV3-2) with TRBJ1-4; perhaps TRBD1 as D (5 bases). Sequencing was carried out using peripheral blood. CDR3 DNA: TGTGCCAGCAGCCACTTAGCCACAGGACGGCCTAATGAAAAACTGTTTTTT. It codes for CASSHLATGRPNEKLFF.